A selection of T cell receptor beta chains follows, all from one sample in a study of somatic mutations in cytotoxic T cells in rheumatoid arthritis. The assay was immunoSEQ multiplex PCR, and TCRdb's table has in-frame clones only and misses some. This repertoire shows 2,500 to 3,500 clones, about 86% found once; its top ten account for more than 30%. The sample consisted of CD8+ T cells sorted from blood. The receptors were sampled from a woman in her sixties or seventies with rheumatoid arthritis. The CDR3 runs from the conserved cysteine through the conserved F or W. D genes are given only for firm matches. Only part of the rows carry a size: once, few, many, or a class if the clone is expanded.

J gene: TRBJ2-1; clone size: NA; V gene: TRBV7-6; CDR3 length: 17; D gene: TRBD2; CDR3 protein: CASSLGGPSGEYNEQFF; CDR3 DNA: TGTGCCAGCAGCTTAGGGGGCCCTAGCGGGGAGTACAATGAGCAGTTCTTC
J gene: TRBJ1-4; clone size: NA; V gene: TRBV2; CDR3 length: 12; D gene: NA; CDR3 protein: CASSEVSEKLFF; CDR3 DNA: TGTGCCAGCAGTGAAGTTAGTGAAAAACTGTTTTTT
J gene: TRBJ2-1; clone size: NA; V gene: TRBV9; CDR3 length: 12; D gene: NA; CDR3 protein: CASSGRGGDKFF; CDR3 DNA: TGTGCCAGCAGCGGGCGAGGGGGAGATAAATTCTTC
J gene: TRBJ1-2; clone size: NA; V gene: TRBV27; CDR3 length: 14; D gene: NA; CDR3 protein: CASSSDSASYGYTF; CDR3 DNA: TGTGCCAGCAGTTCAGACAGCGCTAGCTATGGCTACACCTTC
J gene: TRBJ1-1; clone size: NA; V gene: TRBV5-6; CDR3 length: 13; D gene: NA; CDR3 protein: CASSLARTAEAFF; CDR3 DNA: TGTGCCAGCAGCTTGGCAAGGACAGCTGAAGCTTTCTTT
J gene: TRBJ2-7; clone size: NA; V gene: TRBV5-8; CDR3 length: 14; D gene: NA; CDR3 protein: CASSNRQELYEQYF; CDR3 DNA: TGTGCCAGCAGCAACCGACAGGAACTGTACGAGCAGTACTTC
J gene: TRBJ1-2; clone size: few; V gene: TRBV5-4; CDR3 length: 13; D gene: NA; CDR3 protein: CASSLLVGAGYTF; CDR3 DNA: TGTGCCAGCAGCTTGTTGGTGGGGGCAGGCTACACCTTC
J gene: TRBJ2-1; clone size: once; V gene: TRBV5-6; CDR3 length: 11; D gene: NA; CDR3 protein: CASSFGKEQFF; CDR3 DNA: TGTGCCAGCAGCTTCGGGAAAGAGCAGTTCTTC
J gene: TRBJ2-5; clone size: NA; V gene: TRBV6-5; CDR3 length: 14; D gene: TRBD1; CDR3 protein: CASSVQGAGETQYF; CDR3 DNA: TGTGCCAGCAGCGTACAGGGGGCGGGGGAGACCCAGTACTTC
J gene: TRBJ2-3; clone size: NA; V gene: TRBV5-5; CDR3 length: 15; D gene: NA; CDR3 protein: CASSLGDTGTDTQYF; CDR3 DNA: TGTGCCAGCAGCTTGGGAGACACTGGCACAGATACGCAGTATTTT
J gene: TRBJ2-2; clone size: NA; V gene: TRBV6-5; CDR3 length: 13; D gene: TRBD1; CDR3 protein: CASRIDRAGELFF; CDR3 DNA: TGTGCCAGCAGGATCGACAGGGCTGGGGAGCTGTTTTTT
J gene: TRBJ2-5; clone size: few; V gene: TRBV7-2; CDR3 length: 15; D gene: TRBD2; CDR3 protein: CASSPAGGSRETQYF; CDR3 DNA: TGTGCCAGCAGCCCAGCTGGCGGGAGTCGAGAGACCCAGTACTTC
J gene: TRBJ2-1; clone size: once; V gene: TRBV11-2; CDR3 length: 14; D gene: TRBD2; CDR3 protein: CASRGGSSYNEQFF; CDR3 DNA: TGTGCCTCCCGTGGCGGGAGCTCCTACAATGAGCAGTTCTTC
J gene: TRBJ2-7; clone size: few; V gene: TRBV5-1; CDR3 length: 13; D gene: TRBD2; CDR3 protein: CASTLAGGREQYF; CDR3 DNA: TGCGCCAGCACGCTAGCGGGAGGGAGGGAGCAGTACTTC
J gene: TRBJ2-3; clone size: NA; V gene: TRBV25-1; CDR3 length: 14; D gene: TRBD1; CDR3 protein: CASRRQGDVDTQYF; CDR3 DNA: TGCGCCAGCAGAAGACAGGGGGACGTCGATACGCAGTATTTT